This T cell receptor beta chain comes out of a study of T cell repertoires in cytomegalovirus infection. Study-level background: Public TCR beta signature analysis indicated the presence of both CMV infection and matching HLA type.

The study's findings and limits: Dominating the ex vivo response were TCR beta clonotypes that were CMV-specific and HLA-C-restricted.

The J segment lost 3 bases and the V segment lost 5 bases, leaving 8 bases of the junction unmatched. The CDR3 is 16 residues long. CDR1 and CDR2 from the germline V gene are MDHEN and SYDVKM. TCRdb called the reads again in MiXCR, with one record for every CDR3 protein. The sample comprises roughly 300,000 distinct CDR3 sequences, roughly 9.5% of which are singletons, and around 4.1% rests with the top ten. This clonotype came up many times. Its antigen is as yet unknown. This sequence originates from a human donor in good health (CMV status not recorded). Some clones in this sample may be carry-over from other donors' samples. V gene TRBV28 combines with J gene TRBJ2-3, with 10 bases lining up with TRBD2. The sample taken for sequencing was PBMCs. The CDR3 sequence is CASSAPSGSLTDTQYF. The CDR3 coding sequence is TGTGCCAGCAGTGCCCCTAGCGGGAGTTTGACAGATACGCAGTATTTT.